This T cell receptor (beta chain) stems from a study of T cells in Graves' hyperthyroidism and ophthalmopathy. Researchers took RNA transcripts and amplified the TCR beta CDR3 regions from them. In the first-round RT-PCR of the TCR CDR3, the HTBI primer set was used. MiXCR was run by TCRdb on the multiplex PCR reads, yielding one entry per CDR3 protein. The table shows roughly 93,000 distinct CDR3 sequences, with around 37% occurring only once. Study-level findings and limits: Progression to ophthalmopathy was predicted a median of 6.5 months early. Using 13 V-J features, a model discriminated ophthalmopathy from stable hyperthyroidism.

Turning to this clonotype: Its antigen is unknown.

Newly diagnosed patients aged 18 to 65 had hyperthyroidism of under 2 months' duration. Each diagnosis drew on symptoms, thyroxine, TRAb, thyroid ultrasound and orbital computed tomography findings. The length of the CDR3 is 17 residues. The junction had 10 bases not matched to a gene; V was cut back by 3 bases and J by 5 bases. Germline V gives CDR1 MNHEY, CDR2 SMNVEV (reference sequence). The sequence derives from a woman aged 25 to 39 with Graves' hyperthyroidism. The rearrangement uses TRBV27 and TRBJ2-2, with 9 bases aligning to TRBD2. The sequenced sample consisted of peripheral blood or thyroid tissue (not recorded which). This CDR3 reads CASSLPTPSGKTGELFF. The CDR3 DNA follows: TGTGCCAGCAGTTTGCCTACTCCTAGCGGGAAAACCGGGGAGCTGTTTTTT.